These 18 T cell receptor beta chains came from one sample sequenced in a study of cytomegalovirus exposure and HLA in healthy donors. This PCR relied on a set of 60 Vbeta primers and 13 Jbeta primers. The table came from immunoSEQ multiplex PCR; TCRdb's copy has only in-frame clones and leaves some out. The sample has some 200,000 clones; around 83% are singletons. Sequencing was performed on PBMCs. These receptors were collected from a man in his forties or fifties in good health and CMV-seronegative.

The genes are TRBV18 and TRBJ2-7; 8 nucleotides line up with TRBD1. Losses at the gene ends were 3 bases for V and 3 bases for J; bases not matched to a gene: 7. Germline values: CDR1 KGHSH, CDR2 LQKENI. CDR3 length: 15 residues. The CDR3 DNA sequence: TGTGCCAGCTCACCCCCGGGCAGGGGGCTCTACGAGCAGTACTTC. Protein: CASSPPGRGLYEQYF.

This chain links TRBV27 with TRBJ2-1; 8 bases are a match to TRBD2. Germline lookup yields CDR1 MNHEY and CDR2 SMNVEV (reference sequence). V lost 6 bases and J lost 5; bases outside the gene matches: 9. The CDR3 is 15 amino acids. CDR3 bases: TGTGCCAGCAGGGGAAGAAGCGGGGGTAACAATGAGCAGTTCTTC. Its protein is CASRGRSGGNNEQFF.

The gene calls are TRBV6-1 and TRBJ1-6; D is perhaps TRBD1 (5 bases). Trimming removed 2 bases from V and 5 bases from J, with 13 bases in between. The CDR3 is 16 residues long. The germline gives CDR1 MNHNS, CDR2 SASEGT. The CDR3 is CASSETGGRNNSPLHF. CDR3 nucleotides: TGTGCCAGCAGTGAAACGGGGGGAAGGAATAATTCACCCCTCCACTTT.

This chain connects TRBV5-1 to TRBJ2-5, with TRBD1 matching over 7 bases. There are 16 residues in the CDR3. V shed 4 bases, J shed 1 base, and the junction held 10 bases outside the gene matches. Germline CDR1 and CDR2: SGHRS and YFSETQ. CDR3: CASSEVIGTVQETQYF. The CDR3 DNA reads as TGCGCCAGCAGCGAAGTCATTGGGACAGTCCAAGAGACCCAGTACTTC.

This rearrangement joins TRBV7-6 to TRBJ2-3, with 16 nucleotides matching TRBD2. Germline assignment: CDR1 SGHVS and CDR2 FNYEAQ. The CDR3 runs 20 residues. The trim removed 4 bases at V and 6 bases at J, leaving 16 bases unmatched. Written as DNA, the CDR3 is TGTGCCAGCAGCTCCCTACACCAGGGACTAGCGGGGGGGGCCGAGGATACGCAGTATTTT. The encoded protein is CASSSLHQGLAGGAEDTQYF.

This chain joins TRBV9 and TRBJ2-7; TRBD2 matches at 14 bases. Trimming at V came to 0 bases and at J to 3 bases, leaving 2 bases not matched to a gene. CDR1 and CDR2 from the germline V gene are SGDLS and YYNGEE. This CDR3 spans 16 amino acids. The CDR3 DNA reads as TGTGCCAGCAGCGTAGCTGGGACTAGCGGGAGCTACGAGCAGTACTTC. Amino acids: CASSVAGTSGSYEQYF. Together with reference TRBV9 and TRBJ2-7, the CDR3 gives the full variable domain: DSGVTQTPKHLITATGQRVTLRCSPRSGDLSVYWYQQSLDQGLQFLIQYYNGEERAKGNILERFSAQQFPDLHSELNLSSLELGDSALYFCASSVAGTSGSYEQYFGPGTRLTVT.

This chain joins TRBV29-1 and TRBJ2-7, with D possibly being TRBD2 (6 bases). The germline CDR1 and CDR2 sequences are SQVTM and ANQGSEA. This CDR3 is 13 amino acids long. Trimming cost V 1 base and J 3 bases, with 10 bases left between them. The CDR3: CSVEAGVDYEQYF. The CDR3 nucleotides read TGCAGCGTTGAAGCGGGGGTGGACTACGAGCAGTACTTC.

J is TRBJ2-3 and V is TRBV7-2; 9 nucleotides agree with TRBD2. This CDR3 contains 17 residues. Germline loops: CDR1 SGHTA, CDR2 FQGNSA. The ends lost 2 bases at V and 0 bases at J; junction bases unmatched: 6. The CDR3 region is CASSLYGRGGSTDTQYF. Written as DNA, the CDR3 is TGTGCCAGCAGCTTATACGGGCGGGGGGGGAGCACAGATACGCAGTATTTT.

The rearrangement joins TRBV18 to TRBJ2-2; TRBD1 aligns across 8 bases. The CDR3 runs to 15 residues. CDR1 and CDR2 from the germline V gene are KGHSH and LQKENI. V lost 5 bases to trimming and J lost 5 bases; unmatched junction nucleotides: 7. The CDR3 region is CASSSGTGGTGELFF. CDR3 coding DNA: TGTGCCAGCTCATCCGGGACAGGTGGTACCGGGGAGCTGTTTTTT.

The chain couples TRBV6-6 to TRBJ2-5, with 8 bases aligning to TRBD1. Germline loops: CDR1 MNHNY, CDR2 SVGAGI (reference sequence). V shed 7 bases, J shed 4 bases, and the junction held 14 bases outside the gene matches. The CDR3 contains 16 residues. The CDR3 DNA reads TGTGCCAGCAAACACTCCTACGGACAGGGAGGAGAGACCCAGTACTTC. This encodes CASKHSYGQGGETQYF.

The chain uses TRBV28 and TRBJ1-4, with TRBD1 matching 10 bases. This CDR3 region has 14 residues. V lost 6 bases and J lost 6; bases outside the gene matches: 4. CDR1 and CDR2 from the germline V gene are MDHEN and SYDVKM. CDR3: CASSRDRGYEKLFF. The DNA of the CDR3 is TGTGCCAGCAGCCGGGACAGGGGTTATGAAAAACTGTTTTTT. The whole variable domain, filled in from reference TRBV28 and TRBJ1-4, reads DVKVTQSSRYLVKRTGEKVFLECVQDMDHENMFWYRQDPGLGLRLIYFSYDVKMKEKGDIPEGYSVSREKKERFSLILESASTNQTSMYLCASSRDRGYEKLFFGSGTQLSVL.

V gene TRBV30 combines with J gene TRBJ2-7; D may be TRBD2 (5 bases). The germline gives CDR1 GTSNPN, CDR2 SVGIG (reference sequence). The CDR3 covers 12 residues. Between the trimmed V and J ends, which lost 0 bases and 7 bases, there was a span of 10 bases. The CDR3 sequence is CAWSVSGKEQYF. CDR3 DNA sequence: TGTGCCTGGAGTGTATCCGGGAAGGAGCAGTACTTC.

The chain joins TRBV11-2 to TRBJ2-7; the match to TRBD1 covers 8 bases. The V gene end was trimmed by 1 base and the J gene end by 4 bases; junction bases not matched to a gene: 6. CDR3 length: 15 amino acids. In germline, CDR1 is SGHAT, CDR2 FQNNGV. As DNA, the CDR3 is TGTGCCAGCAGCTTAGCGGCAGGACAGGGTTACGAGCAGTACTTC. Amino acids: CASSLAAGQGYEQYF. The full variable domain, completed using reference TRBV11-2 and TRBJ2-7, is EAGVAQSPRYKIIEKRQSVAFWCNPISGHATLYWYQQILGQGPKLLIQFQNNGVVDDSQLPKDRFSAERLKGVDSTLKIQPAKLEDSAVYLCASSLAAGQGYEQYFGPGTRLTVT.

J is TRBJ2-3 and V is TRBV5-5; D might be TRBD2 (6 bases). Germline V CDR1 and CDR2: SGHKS, YYEKEE (reference sequence). This CDR3 region has 16 residues. V lost 3 bases to trimming and J lost 0 bases, with 14 bases between them. In DNA form, the CDR3 reads TGTGCCAGCAGCTACGGACACAGCGGGAGCACAGATACGCAGTATTTT. It translates to CASSYGHSGSTDTQYF.

The genes are TRBV5-1 and TRBJ2-3; 11 bases match TRBD2. The CDR3 is made up of 15 amino acids. Per germline, CDR1 SGHRS and CDR2 YFSETQ. The V gene end was trimmed by 5 bases and the J gene end by 4 bases; junction bases not matched to a gene: 6. This CDR3 is CASRLAGGLSDTQYF. The CDR3 DNA is TGCGCCAGCAGGCTAGCGGGAGGCCTTTCAGATACGCAGTATTTT.

This clone has more than one count but fewer than ten. The CDR3 sequence: CAITSTGNTEAFF. The DNA for the CDR3 is TGTGCCATCACCAGTACAGGGAACACTGAAGCTTTCTTT. This rearrangement joins TRBV10-3 to TRBJ1-1; possible D gene TRBD1, 5 bases. The CDR3 is 13 amino acids. The germline V gene encodes CDR1 ENHRY and CDR2 SYGVKD. V lost 7 bases and J 1 base, leaving 10 bases between the germline ends.

In this sample, this clone turned up once. The J gene is TRBJ2-7, the V gene TRBV5-1, with 7 bases that match TRBD1. This CDR3 spans 15 amino acids. Germline V gives CDR1 SGHRS, CDR2 YFSETQ. The J segment lost 3 bases and the V segment lost 0 bases, leaving 6 bases of the junction unmatched. CDR3 DNA sequence: TGCGCCAGCAGCTTGGGGCAGGGGGTGAACTACGAGCAGTACTTC. Protein: CASSLGQGVNYEQYF. Using reference TRBV5-1 and TRBJ2-7 for the parts outside the CDR3, the full variable domain is KAGVTQTPRYLIKTRGQQVTLSCSPISGHRSVSWYQQTPGQGLQFLFEYFSETQRNKGNFPGRFSGRQFSNSRSEMNVSTLELGDSALYLCASSLGQGVNYEQYFGPGTRLTVT.

The rearrangement links TRBV18 to TRBJ1-4; a weak D match, TRBD1 (6 bases). The CDR3 length is 13 residues. The V gene's germline CDR1 is KGHSH and CDR2 LQKENI. The V gene lost 3 bases and the J gene lost 8 bases, with 10 bases spanning the gap. CDR3 in amino acids: CASSPDSREKLFF. CDR3 DNA: TGTGCCAGCTCACCGGACAGTCGGGAAAAACTGTTTTTT.